What follows describes a single T cell receptor beta chain. Library preparation (for TCRbeta) was performed with unique molecular identifiers. TCRdb redid the calling of the PCR reads with MiXCR, one entry per CDR3 protein. The data show 360,000 or so distinct CDR3 sequences, just over 20% seen once. The entry originates in a study of T-cell reconstitution after alpha-beta-depleted transplantation in children. The germline V gene encodes CDR1 SGHRS and CDR2 YFSETQ. Unmatched junction bases numbered 10, after V lost 6 bases and J lost 1 base. The length of the CDR3 is 17 residues. The chain couples TRBV5-1 to TRBJ2-1; 10 nucleotides line up with TRBD2. This specimen was PBMCs from the stem cell graft donor, taken from the stem cell graft. The receptor was derived from a human donor who donated a stem cell graft to a child with acute myeloid leukemia. This CDR3 reads CASNHGSGRHSYNEQFF. The CDR3 region has the DNA TGCGCCAGCAATCATGGTAGCGGGAGGCATTCCTACAATGAGCAGTTCTTC.